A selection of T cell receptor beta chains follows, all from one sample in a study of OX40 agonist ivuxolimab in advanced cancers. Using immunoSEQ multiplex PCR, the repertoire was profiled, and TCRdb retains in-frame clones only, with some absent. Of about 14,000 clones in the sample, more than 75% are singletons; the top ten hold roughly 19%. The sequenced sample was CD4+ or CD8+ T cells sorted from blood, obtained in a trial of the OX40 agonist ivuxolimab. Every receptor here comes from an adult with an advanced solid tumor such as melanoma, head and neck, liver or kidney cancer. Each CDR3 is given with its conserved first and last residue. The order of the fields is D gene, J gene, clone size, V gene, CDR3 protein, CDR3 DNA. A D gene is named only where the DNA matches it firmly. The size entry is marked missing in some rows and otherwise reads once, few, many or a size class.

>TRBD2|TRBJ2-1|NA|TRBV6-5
CASTALADYNEQFF
TGTGCCAGCACCGCCCTAGCGGACTACAATGAGCAGTTCTTC
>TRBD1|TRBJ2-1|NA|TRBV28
CASSFPPGQGNEQFF
TGTGCCAGCAGTTTCCCCCCAGGACAGGGCAATGAGCAGTTCTTC
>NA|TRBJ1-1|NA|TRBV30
CANDWGSNTEAFF
TGTGCCAACGATTGGGGAAGCAACACTGAAGCTTTCTTT
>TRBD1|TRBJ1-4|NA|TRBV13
CASSLDRGRPLNEKLFF
TGTGCCAGCAGCTTGGACAGGGGGCGGCCTCTTAATGAAAAACTGTTTTTT
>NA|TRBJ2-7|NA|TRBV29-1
CSVEVRAYEQYF
TGCAGCGTTGAAGTTAGGGCCTACGAGCAGTACTTC
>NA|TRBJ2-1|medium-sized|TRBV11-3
CASSSRLQADGEQFF
TGTGCCAGCAGCTCGAGACTCCAGGCCGATGGTGAGCAGTTCTTC
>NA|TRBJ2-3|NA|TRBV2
CASGPQGYTDTQYF
TGTGCCAGCGGTCCCCAGGGTTACACAGATACGCAGTATTTT
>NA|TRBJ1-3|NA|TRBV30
CAWSVRDRGNTIYF
TGTGCCTGGAGTGTACGGGACCGGGGAAACACCATATATTTT
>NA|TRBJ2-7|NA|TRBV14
CASSQEGMGGADEQYF
TGTGCCAGCAGCCAAGAGGGTATGGGGGGCGCTGACGAGCAGTACTTC
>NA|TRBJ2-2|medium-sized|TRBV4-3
CASRGQLAQITGELFF
TGCGCCAGCAGAGGTCAGCTCGCCCAGATCACCGGGGAGCTGTTTTTT
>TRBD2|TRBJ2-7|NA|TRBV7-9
CASSSSRAGGGLHEQYF
TGTGCCAGCAGCTCTTCCCGAGCGGGAGGAGGTCTCCATGAGCAGTACTTC
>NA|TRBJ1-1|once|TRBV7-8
CASNPGLEAFF
TGTGCCAGCAACCCGGGACTCGAAGCTTTCTTT
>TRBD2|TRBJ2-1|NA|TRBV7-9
CASRGLAGWNEQFF
TGTGCCAGCCGGGGACTAGCGGGGTGGAATGAGCAGTTCTTC
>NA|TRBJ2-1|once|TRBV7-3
CASSLLVAVRSPDGEQFF
TGTGCCAGCAGCTTACTAGTGGCGGTGCGCAGTCCTGACGGAGAGCAGTTCTTC
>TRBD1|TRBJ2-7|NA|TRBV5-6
CASSPGQGAREQYF
TGTGCCAGCAGTCCGGGACAGGGGGCGCGGGAGCAGTACTTC
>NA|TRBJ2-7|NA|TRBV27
CASSFYPYEQYF
TGTGCCAGCAGTTTCTATCCTTACGAGCAGTACTTC
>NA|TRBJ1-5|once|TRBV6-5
CASSYYPTGGNQPQHF
TGTGCCAGCAGTTATTACCCCACCGGCGGCAATCAGCCCCAGCATTTT
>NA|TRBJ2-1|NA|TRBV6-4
CASSRRLDSYNEQFF
TGTGCCAGCAGCCGGCGACTAGATTCCTACAATGAGCAGTTCTTC
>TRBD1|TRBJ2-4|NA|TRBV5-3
CARSGGGTGENIQYF
TGTGCCAGAAGCGGTGGGGGGACAGGGGAAAACATTCAGTACTTC
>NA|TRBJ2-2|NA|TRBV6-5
CASSYSNGGNTGELFF
TGTGCCAGCAGTTACTCGAATGGGGGGAACACCGGGGAGCTGTTTTTT
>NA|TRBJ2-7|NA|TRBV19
CASSIAGEQYF
TGTGCCAGTAGTATAGCTGGGGAGCAGTACTTC
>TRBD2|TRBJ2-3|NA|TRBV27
CASSSPVGGISTDTQYF
TGTGCCAGCAGTTCCCCCGTGGGGGGGATCAGCACAGATACGCAGTATTTT
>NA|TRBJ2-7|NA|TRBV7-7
CASSLGVGGYEQYF
TGTGCTAGCAGCTTAGGTGTCGGCGGCTACGAGCAGTACTTC
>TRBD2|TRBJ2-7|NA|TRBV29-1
CSVYQKGGALYEQYF
TGCAGCGTGTACCAAAAGGGAGGGGCGTTATACGAGCAGTACTTC
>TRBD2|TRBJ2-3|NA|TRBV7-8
CASSLAGGRVTDTQYF
TGTGCCAGCAGCTTAGCGGGCGGGAGGGTAACAGATACGCAGTATTTT
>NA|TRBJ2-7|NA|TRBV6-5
CASSYPGQPYEQYF
TGTGCCAGCAGTTACCCTGGACAGCCCTACGAGCAGTACTTC
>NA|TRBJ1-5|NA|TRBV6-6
CATKGEGYEPQHF
TGTGCCACCAAGGGAGAAGGGTACGAGCCCCAGCATTTT
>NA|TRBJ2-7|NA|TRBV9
CASSVGGGHGSYEQYF
TGTGCCAGCAGCGTAGGGGGCGGTCACGGCTCCTACGAGCAGTACTTC
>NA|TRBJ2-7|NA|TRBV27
CASSFQEPYEQYF
TGTGCCAGCAGTTTCCAAGAGCCCTACGAGCAGTACTTC
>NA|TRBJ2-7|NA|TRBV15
CATNAYPEVYEQYF
TGTGCCACCAATGCCTATCCCGAGGTATACGAGCAGTACTTC
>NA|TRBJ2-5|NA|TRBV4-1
CASSQGGQWYQETQYF
TGCGCCAGCAGCCAAGGCGGACAGTGGTACCAAGAGACCCAGTACTTC
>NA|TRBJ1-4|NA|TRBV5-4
CASSPRLGNEKLFF
TGTGCCAGCAGCCCTCGACTTGGTAATGAAAAACTGTTTTTT
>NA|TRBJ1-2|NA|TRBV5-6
CASSLVTGGNSNYGYTF
TGTGCCAGCAGCTTGGTAACCGGGGGCAACAGTAACTATGGCTACACCTTC
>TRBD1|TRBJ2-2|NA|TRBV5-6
CASSLRDRGFSGELFF
TGTGCCAGCAGCTTACGGGACAGGGGGTTTTCCGGGGAGCTGTTTTTT
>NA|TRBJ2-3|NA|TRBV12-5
CASGLGQSSTDTQYF
TGTGCTAGTGGTTTGGGACAGTCAAGCACAGATACGCAGTATTTT
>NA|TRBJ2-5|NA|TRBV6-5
CASSYEEAQYF
TGTGCCAGCAGTTACGAGGAGGCCCAGTACTTC
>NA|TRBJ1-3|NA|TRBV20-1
CSARRGNTIYF
TGCAGTGCTAGGAGGGGGAACACCATATATTTT
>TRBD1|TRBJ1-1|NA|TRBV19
CASVGTAVEAFF
TGTGCCAGTGTTGGGACAGCAGTTGAAGCTTTCTTT
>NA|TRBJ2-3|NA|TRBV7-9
CASSLGSGDTQYF
TGTGCCAGCAGCTTAGGGTCCGGGGATACGCAGTATTTT
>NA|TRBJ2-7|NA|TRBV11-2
CASLEEGVHEQYF
TGTGCCAGCTTAGAGGAGGGGGTCCACGAGCAGTACTTC
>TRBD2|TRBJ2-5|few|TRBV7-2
CASSQDSSGSPETQYF
TGTGCCAGCAGCCAAGACTCTAGCGGGAGCCCAGAGACCCAGTACTTC
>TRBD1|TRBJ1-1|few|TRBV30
CAWDRGGTEAFF
TGTGCCTGGGACAGGGGAGGGACTGAAGCTTTCTTT
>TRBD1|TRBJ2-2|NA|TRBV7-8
CASSFGTGRSGELFF
TGTGCCAGCAGCTTCGGGACAGGCAGGTCCGGGGAGCTGTTTTTT
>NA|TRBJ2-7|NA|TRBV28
CASSSRASGTYEQYF
TGTGCCAGCAGTTCCCGGGCGAGCGGCACCTACGAGCAGTACTTC
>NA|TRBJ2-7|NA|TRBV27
CASSLYAQTYEQYF
TGTGCCAGCAGTTTATACGCCCAAACTTACGAGCAGTACTTC
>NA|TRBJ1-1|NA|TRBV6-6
CASSYSQGNTEAFF
TGTGCCAGCAGTTACTCACAGGGGAACACTGAAGCTTTCTTT
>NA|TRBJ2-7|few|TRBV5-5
CASSQQRTGSYEQYF
TGCGCCAGCAGCCAACAAAGGACTGGCTCCTACGAGCAGTACTTC
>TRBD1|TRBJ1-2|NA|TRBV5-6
CASKRGGSYGYTF
TGTGCCAGCAAAAGAGGGGGCAGCTATGGCTACACCTTC
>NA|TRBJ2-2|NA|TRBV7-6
CASSLIQMGELFF
TGTGCCAGCAGCTTAATACAGATGGGGGAGCTGTTTTTT